The entry that follows covers one T cell receptor (beta chain) sequence. No cognate antigen has been identified for it. One base away there is no much larger clone; base qualities are not given. The donors were healthy, HIV-negative adults with no recently reported acute infections or vaccinations. Only Caucasian adults living in Nashville, Tennessee, USA were represented among the donors. CD4+ T cells were enriched through magnetic negative selection, after which naive cells were positively selected on CD45RA and the remaining negative fraction served as the memory subset. Blood was collected by leukapheresis, and PBMCs were isolated by Ficoll-Histopaque density gradient centrifugation and then cryopreserved in liquid nitrogen vapor phase. Analytical flow cytometry was used to check the purity and quantity of each magnetically sorted T cell population. Genomic DNA was isolated from every sorted fraction and measured by UV absorbance on a Nanodrop 2000c.

This record comes from a study of shared clonotypes between healthy human individuals (dated by TCRdb to about 2020). Broadly, across the study: A few men and a couple of women, aged 18 to 49 years, made up the cohort. Per donor, leukapheresis produced somewhere between about 0.94 and 9 billion PBMCs. To estimate repertoire size and how much clonotypes are shared between individuals, the study performed deep sequencing of blood TCR repertoires from a handful of healthy adults. Libraries were prepared and TCR repertoires were sequenced by different laboratories using diverse techniques, in order to increase sequencing depth and limit assay-specific biases. For each donor, CD4 naive and CD4 memory were each given three plates, CD8 naive was given two plates, and CD8 memory was given one plate. Overall study outcomes, separate from this receptor: Even with the large sequencing depth, rarefaction of the sorted-subset datasets indicated that sequencing was incomplete. Sampling was restricted to blood, and TCR repertoires in tissues likely differ from the TCR repertoires found in blood. The small number of donors limited the genetic and exposure-history diversity represented. Pairwise subsampling led to the expectation that sequencing depth would affect the degree of clonotype sharing among donors. When four donors were compared, the shared fraction of clonotypes was about 5% for naive CD4, less than 4% for naive CD8, about 2.5% for memory CD4, and approximately 0.4% for memory CD8. Higher generation probabilities were observed for clonotypes shared by all four sorted-subset donors than for non-shared clonotypes. Estimated clonotype richness was generally larger for naive than for memory subsets.

CDR1 SGHRS and CDR2 YFSETQ were looked up in the germline V gene. From the cysteine through the phenylalanine, the CDR3 covers 14 amino acids. Of all the DNA, just the CDR3 is kept, 42 bases in frame from base 1. V was cut back by 4 bases and J by 4 bases, leaving a gap of 14 bases between them. Using the deep immunoSEQ assay, TCR CDR3 regions were amplified from genomic DNA by multiplex PCR. Extracted genomic DNA from each cell subset was spread evenly across all wells of several immunoSEQ 96-well plates, with each plate serving as a replicate. For sorted subsets, about 200 ng genomic DNA, equal to 30,000 or so T cell genomes, was loaded into each replicate PCR. The purified libraries were quantified using a Qubit 3.0 fluorometer, sized with a Bioanalyzer 2100, and then quantified again using the KAPA Library Quantification kit. Every immunoSEQ 96-well plate was sequenced on a separate single-read 150-cycle Illumina NextSeq 550 flow cell. Regarding the original processing steps: Because the immunoSEQ output held only junctional sequences and lacked quality scores, the filtering could not match the filtering applied to full-length reads. To assign V/J genes and CDR3, sequences were annotated using PyIR, a Python wrapper for IgBLAST v1.9, with IMGT germline references. Reads with weak V/J assignments (E-value above 1e-6), missing CDR3, stop codons, out-of-frame junctions, or ambiguous translated residues were removed. A V3J clonotype was defined by an identical inferred V gene, J gene, and CDR3 amino acid sequence. Percentage overlap between repertoires was computed as shared unique clonotypes divided by the size of the smaller repertoire. RTK rarefaction, the Chao1 estimator, and Recon v2.1 estimates of unobserved clonotypes were used to assess repertoire richness. OLGA was used to compute generation probabilities for all TCRbeta clonotypes that the gDNA method yielded from a few donors. TCRdb stores this immuneACCESS table with in-frame sequences only. Part of the clones is absent; in the studies checked, under half of the shortfall reflects unresolved V genes, and no reason is known for the rest. Clone size and V and J calls were adopted from that table, with D and trimming inferred from the DNA. In all, the sample holds around 1.6 million clones, and 98% of those were seen once. The ten largest clones take up about 0.45% of the sample.

The clonotype comes from a man younger than 40 in good health. The chain was built from TRBV5-1 and TRBJ2-5; a tentative D match to TRBD1 spans 6 bases. The sequencing input was naive CD4+ T cells sorted from blood. The sample's cell subset or site label, decoded: CD45RA+ positively selected. The CDR3 is CASSGKTGPETQYF. The DNA reads TGCGCCAGCAGCGGTAAGACAGGACCAGAGACCCAGTACTTC.